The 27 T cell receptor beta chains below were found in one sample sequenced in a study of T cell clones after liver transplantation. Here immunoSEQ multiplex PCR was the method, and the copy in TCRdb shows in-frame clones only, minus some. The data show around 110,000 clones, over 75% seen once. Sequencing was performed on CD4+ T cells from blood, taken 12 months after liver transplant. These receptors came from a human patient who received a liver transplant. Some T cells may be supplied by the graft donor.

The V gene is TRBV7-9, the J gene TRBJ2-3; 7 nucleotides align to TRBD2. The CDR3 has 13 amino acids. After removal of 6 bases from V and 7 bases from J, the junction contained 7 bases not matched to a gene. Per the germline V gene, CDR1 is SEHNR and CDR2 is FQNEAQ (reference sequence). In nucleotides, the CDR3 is TGTGCCAGCAGACCCGCCGGGGGGAATACGCAGTATTTT. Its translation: CASRPAGGNTQYF. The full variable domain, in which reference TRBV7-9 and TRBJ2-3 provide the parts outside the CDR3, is DTGVSQNPRHKITKRGQNVTFRCDPISEHNRLYWYRQTLGQGPEFLTYFQNEAQLEKSRLLSDRFSAERPKGSFSTLEIQRTEQGDSAMYLCASRPAGGNTQYFGPGTRLTVL.

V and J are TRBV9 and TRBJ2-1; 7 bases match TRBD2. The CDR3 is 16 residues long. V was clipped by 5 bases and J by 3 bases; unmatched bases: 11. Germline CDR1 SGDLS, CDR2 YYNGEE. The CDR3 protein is CASRKEASGDYNEQFF. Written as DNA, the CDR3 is TGTGCCAGCAGGAAGGAGGCTAGCGGAGACTACAATGAGCAGTTCTTC.

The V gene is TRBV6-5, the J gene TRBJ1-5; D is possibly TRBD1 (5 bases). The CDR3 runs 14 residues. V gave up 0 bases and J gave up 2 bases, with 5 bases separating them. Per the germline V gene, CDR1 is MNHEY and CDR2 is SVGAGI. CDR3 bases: TGTGCCAGCAGTTACTCGGGGGGCAATCAGCCCCAGCATTTT. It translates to CASSYSGGNQPQHF.

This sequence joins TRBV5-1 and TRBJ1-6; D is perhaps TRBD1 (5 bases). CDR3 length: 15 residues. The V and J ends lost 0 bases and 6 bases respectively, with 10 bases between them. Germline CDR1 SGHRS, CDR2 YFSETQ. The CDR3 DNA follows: TGCGCCAGCAGCTTGGAGGGACGGACTAATTCACCCCTCCACTTT. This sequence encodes CASSLEGRTNSPLHF. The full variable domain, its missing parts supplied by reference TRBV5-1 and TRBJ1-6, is KAGVTQTPRYLIKTRGQQVTLSCSPISGHRSVSWYQQTPGQGLQFLFEYFSETQRNKGNFPGRFSGRQFSNSRSEMNVSTLELGDSALYLCASSLEGRTNSPLHFGNGTRLTVT.

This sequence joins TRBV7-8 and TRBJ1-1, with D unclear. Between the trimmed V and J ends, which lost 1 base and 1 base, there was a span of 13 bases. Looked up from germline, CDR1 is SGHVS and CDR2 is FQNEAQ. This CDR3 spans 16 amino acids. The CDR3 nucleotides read TGTGCCAGCAGCTTAGGCCCTGGGCGGAAGAACACTGAAGCTTTCTTT. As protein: CASSLGPGRKNTEAFF.

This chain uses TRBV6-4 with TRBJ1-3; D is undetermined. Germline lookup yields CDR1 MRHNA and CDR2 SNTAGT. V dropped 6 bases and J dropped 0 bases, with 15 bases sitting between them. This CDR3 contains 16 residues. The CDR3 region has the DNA TGTGCCAGCAGAACCCCCCGTGGTTTCTCTGGAAACACCATATATTTT. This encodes CASRTPRGFSGNTIYF.

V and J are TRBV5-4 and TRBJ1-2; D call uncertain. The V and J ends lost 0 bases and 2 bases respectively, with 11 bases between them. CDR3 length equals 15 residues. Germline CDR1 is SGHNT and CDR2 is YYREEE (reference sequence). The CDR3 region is CASSLGVSGNYGYTF. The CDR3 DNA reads TGTGCCAGCAGCTTGGGGGTTTCGGGAAACTATGGCTACACCTTC.

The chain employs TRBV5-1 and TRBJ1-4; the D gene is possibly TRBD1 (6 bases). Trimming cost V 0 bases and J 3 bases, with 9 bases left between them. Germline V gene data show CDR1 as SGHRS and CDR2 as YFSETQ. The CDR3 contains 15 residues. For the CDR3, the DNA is TGCGCCAGCAGCTTGGCGGGGGGCTCTAATGAAAAACTGTTTTTT. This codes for CASSLAGGSNEKLFF. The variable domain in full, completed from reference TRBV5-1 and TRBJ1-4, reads KAGVTQTPRYLIKTRGQQVTLSCSPISGHRSVSWYQQTPGQGLQFLFEYFSETQRNKGNFPGRFSGRQFSNSRSEMNVSTLELGDSALYLCASSLAGGSNEKLFFGSGTQLSVL.

CDR3 nucleotides: TGCGCCAGCAGCATCGTCGGGGGCCGGGACCCGGGCGAGCAGTACTTC. It is translated as CASSIVGGRDPGEQYF. V is TRBV4-1 and J is TRBJ2-7; the D gene could be TRBD1 or TRBD2 (6 bases each). This CDR3 has 16 amino acids. Trimming took off 5 bases at V and 6 bases at J, with 23 bases between the two ends. The V gene's germline CDR1 is MGHRA and CDR2 YSYEKL.

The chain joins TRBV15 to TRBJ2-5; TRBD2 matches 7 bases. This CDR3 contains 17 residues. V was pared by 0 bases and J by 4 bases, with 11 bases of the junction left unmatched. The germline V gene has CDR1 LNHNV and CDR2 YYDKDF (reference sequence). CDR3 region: CATSRDQWEGLRETQYF. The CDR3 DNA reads TGTGCCACCAGCAGAGATCAGTGGGAGGGCCTTCGAGAGACCCAGTACTTC.

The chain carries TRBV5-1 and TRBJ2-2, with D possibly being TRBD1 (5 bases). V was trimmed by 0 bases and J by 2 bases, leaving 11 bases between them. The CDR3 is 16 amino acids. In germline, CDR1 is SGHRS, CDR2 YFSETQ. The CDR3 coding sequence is TGCGCCAGCAGCTTGGATGCAGGGCATAACACCGGGGAGCTGTTTTTT. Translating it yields CASSLDAGHNTGELFF.

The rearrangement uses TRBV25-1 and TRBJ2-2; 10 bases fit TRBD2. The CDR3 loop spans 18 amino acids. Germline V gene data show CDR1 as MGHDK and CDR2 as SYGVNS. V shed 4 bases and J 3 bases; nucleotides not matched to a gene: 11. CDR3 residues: CASSVSGRIPGYTGELFF. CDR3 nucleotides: TGTGCCAGCAGTGTTAGCGGGAGGATCCCGGGTTACACCGGGGAGCTGTTTTTT.

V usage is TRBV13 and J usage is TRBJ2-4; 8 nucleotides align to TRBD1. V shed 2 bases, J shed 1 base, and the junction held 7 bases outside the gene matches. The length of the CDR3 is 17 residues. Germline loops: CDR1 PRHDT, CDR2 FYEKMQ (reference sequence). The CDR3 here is CASSLSQGARAKNIQYF. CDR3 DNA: TGTGCCAGCAGCTTATCCCAGGGGGCGAGGGCCAAAAACATTCAGTACTTC.

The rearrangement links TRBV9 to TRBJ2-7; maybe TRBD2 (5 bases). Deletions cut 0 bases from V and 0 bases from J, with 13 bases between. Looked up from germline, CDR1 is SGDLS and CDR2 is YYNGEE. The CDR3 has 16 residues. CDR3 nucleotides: TGTGCCAGCAGCGTAGTTCAGCGGATGAGCTCCTACGAGCAGTACTTC. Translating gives CASSVVQRMSSYEQYF.

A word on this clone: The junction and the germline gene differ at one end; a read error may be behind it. DNA for the CDR3: TGTGCCAGCAGCGAAGACGCGGGAGCCGTCCAAGAGACCCAGTACTTC. Protein sequence: CASSEDAGAVQETQYF. This chain uses TRBV2 with TRBJ2-5, with TRBD2 identical over 7 bases. The germline V gene has CDR1 SNHLY and CDR2 FYNNEI. The CDR3 contains 16 residues.

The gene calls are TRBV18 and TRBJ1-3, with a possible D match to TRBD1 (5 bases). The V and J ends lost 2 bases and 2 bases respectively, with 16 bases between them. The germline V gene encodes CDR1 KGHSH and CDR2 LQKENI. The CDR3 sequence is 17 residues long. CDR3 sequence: CASSPSTRTLTGNTIYF. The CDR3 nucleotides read TGTGCCAGCTCACCATCCACCCGGACATTAACTGGAAACACCATATATTTT.

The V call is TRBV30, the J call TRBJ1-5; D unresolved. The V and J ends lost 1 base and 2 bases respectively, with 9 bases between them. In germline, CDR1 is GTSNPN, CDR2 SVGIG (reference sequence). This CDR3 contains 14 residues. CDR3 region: CAWSEGFGNQPQHF. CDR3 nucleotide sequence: TGTGCCTGGAGTGAAGGGTTCGGCAATCAGCCCCAGCATTTT.

The CDR3 region is CASSALAASYNEQFF. As DNA, the CDR3 is TGTGCCAGCAGCGCGCTAGCGGCCTCCTACAATGAGCAGTTCTTC. This chain links TRBV9 with TRBJ2-1; 7 positions agree with TRBD2. This CDR3 comprises 15 residues. Germline lookup yields CDR1 SGDLS and CDR2 YYNGEE. V shed 3 bases, J shed 0 bases, and the junction held 3 bases outside the gene matches.

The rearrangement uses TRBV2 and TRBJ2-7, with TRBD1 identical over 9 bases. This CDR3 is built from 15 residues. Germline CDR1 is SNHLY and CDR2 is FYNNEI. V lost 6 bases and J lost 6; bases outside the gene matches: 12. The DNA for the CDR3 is TGTGCCAGCAGGGGAATACAGGGGGCGGCAAGCGAGCAGTACTTC. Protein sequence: CASRGIQGAASEQYF.

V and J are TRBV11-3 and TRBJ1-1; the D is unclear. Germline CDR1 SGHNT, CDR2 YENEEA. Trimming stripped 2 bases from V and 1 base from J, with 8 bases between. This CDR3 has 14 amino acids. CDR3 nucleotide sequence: TGTGCCAGCAGCTTATTCGGACCGAACACTGAAGCTTTCTTT. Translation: CASSLFGPNTEAFF.

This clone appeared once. As DNA, the CDR3 is TGTGCCAGCAGCCCCCAGGTTGAAGAGACCCAGTACTTC. This gives the protein CASSPQVEETQYF. This chain links TRBV4-2 with TRBJ2-5; D is uncertain. CDR3 size: 13 residues. The germline gives CDR1 LGHNA, CDR2 YNFKEQ. V was trimmed by 4 bases and J by 3 bases, leaving 9 bases between them.

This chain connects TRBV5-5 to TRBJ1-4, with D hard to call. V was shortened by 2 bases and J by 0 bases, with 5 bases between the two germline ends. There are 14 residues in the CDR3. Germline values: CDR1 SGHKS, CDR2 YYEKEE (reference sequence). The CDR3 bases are TGTGCCAGCAGCTTCGAAGCAACTAATGAAAAACTGTTTTTT. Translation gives CASSFEATNEKLFF.

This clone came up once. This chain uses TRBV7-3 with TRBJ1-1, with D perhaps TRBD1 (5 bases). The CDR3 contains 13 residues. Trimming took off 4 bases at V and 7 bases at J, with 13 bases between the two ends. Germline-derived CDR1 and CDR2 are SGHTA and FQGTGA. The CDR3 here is CASSSQGVGEAFF. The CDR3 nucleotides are TGTGCCAGCAGCTCGCAGGGTGTCGGTGAAGCTTTCTTT.

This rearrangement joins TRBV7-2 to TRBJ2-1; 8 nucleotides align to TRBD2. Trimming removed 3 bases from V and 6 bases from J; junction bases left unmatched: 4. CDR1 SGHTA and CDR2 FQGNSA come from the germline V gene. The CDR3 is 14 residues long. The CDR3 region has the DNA TGTGCCAGCAGCTTGGCGGGAGGAGGCAATGAGCAGTTCTTC. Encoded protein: CASSLAGGGNEQFF.

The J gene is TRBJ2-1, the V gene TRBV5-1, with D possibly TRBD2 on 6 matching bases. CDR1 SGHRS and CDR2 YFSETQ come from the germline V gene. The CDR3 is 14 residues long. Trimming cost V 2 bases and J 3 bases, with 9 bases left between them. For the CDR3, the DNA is TGCGCCAGCAGCTTTGGGACTGACTACAATGAGCAGTTCTTC. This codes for CASSFGTDYNEQFF.

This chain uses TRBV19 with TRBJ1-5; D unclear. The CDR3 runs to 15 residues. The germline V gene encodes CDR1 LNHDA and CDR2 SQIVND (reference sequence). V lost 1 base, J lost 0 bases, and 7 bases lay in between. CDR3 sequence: CASSIVGGSNQPQHF. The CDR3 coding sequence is TGTGCCAGTAGTATAGTGGGAGGTAGCAATCAGCCCCAGCATTTT.

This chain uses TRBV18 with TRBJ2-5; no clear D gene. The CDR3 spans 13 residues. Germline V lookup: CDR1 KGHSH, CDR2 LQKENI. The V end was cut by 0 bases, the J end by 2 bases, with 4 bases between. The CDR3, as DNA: TGTGCCAGCTCACCACCGAGTCAAGAGACCCAGTACTTC. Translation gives CASSPPSQETQYF.